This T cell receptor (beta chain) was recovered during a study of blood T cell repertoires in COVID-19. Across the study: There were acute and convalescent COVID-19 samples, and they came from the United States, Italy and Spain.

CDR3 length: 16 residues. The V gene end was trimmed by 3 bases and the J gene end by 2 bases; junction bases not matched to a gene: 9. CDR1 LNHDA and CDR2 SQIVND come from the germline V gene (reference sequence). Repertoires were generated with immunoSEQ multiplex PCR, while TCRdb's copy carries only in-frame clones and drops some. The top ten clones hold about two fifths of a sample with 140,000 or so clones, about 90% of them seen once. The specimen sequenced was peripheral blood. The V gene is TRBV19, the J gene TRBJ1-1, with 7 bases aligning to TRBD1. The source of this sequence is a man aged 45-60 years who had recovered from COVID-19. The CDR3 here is CASSISMNRGNTEAFF. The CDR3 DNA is TGTGCCAGTAGTATTAGCATGAACAGGGGAAACACTGAAGCTTTCTTT.